The clone carrying this TCR beta chain has only a few counts. This sample is drawn from a study of blood T cell repertoires in COVID-19. The assay was immunoSEQ multiplex PCR, and TCRdb's table has in-frame clones only and misses some. The sample has 200,000 to 250,000 clones, under 90% seen once. Trimming took 2 bases from V and 5 from J; bases not matched to a gene: 10. The CDR3 has 16 amino acids. From germline, CDR1 is SNHLY and CDR2 FYNNEI. The clonotype was recovered from a man aged 55 to 70 who had recovered from COVID-19. Specimen: peripheral blood. The rearrangement uses TRBV2 and TRBJ2-5; 8 positions match TRBD1. The CDR3 nucleotides read TGTGCCAGCAGTGAATCGGGGACAGGAAGGGCGGAGACCCAGTACTTC. Amino acids: CASSESGTGRAETQYF.